The subject of this entry is one T cell receptor beta chain. Clones were read by immunoSEQ multiplex PCR, and TCRdb kept only the in-frame ones, dropping some. The table shows some 500,000 clones, with about 88% occurring only once. Treatment of the sample: some 19 received Ad26.COV2.S at low or high dose, single or two shots; roughly five received placebo; per-sample allocation not given. Collection of the samples took place on day 63 after the first injection of vaccine or placebo. This sample was included in a study of Ad26.COV2.S vaccination and SARS-CoV-2 variants. Sequencing used peripheral blood, obtained in a trial of Ad26.COV2.S vaccine versus placebo. The sequence came from a person between 18 and 65 years old who received the Ad26.COV2.S COVID-19 vaccine or a placebo.

CDR3 loop: CASSDPTGPGYF. As DNA, the CDR3 is TGTGCCAGCAGTGACCCGACCGGACCGGGGTACTTC. The V call is TRBV6-4, the J call TRBJ2-4; no clear D gene. CDR3 size: 12 residues. With 2 bases removed from V and 15 bases from J, the gap between germline ends came to 14 bases. Germline-derived CDR1 and CDR2 are MRHNA and SNTAGT.